This T cell receptor (beta chain) originates from a study of cytomegalovirus exposure and HLA in healthy donors. V was trimmed by 7 bases and J by 4 bases, leaving 14 bases between them. CDR3 length: 14 residues. Germline lookup yields CDR1 LNHDA and CDR2 SQIVND (reference sequence). Whole-study findings and limits: Under in vitro conditions, a few CMV-associated chains were confirmed as specific for CMV antigens. Data from an earlier analysis indicated that most TCR beta V segments were productive either about 87% or about 30% of the time. It was in a later analysis that TCR association rates were seen to vary by HLA locus, highest for DRB1 and lowest for HLA-C.

The PCR ran on 60 Vbeta and 13 Jbeta primers. Repertoires were generated with immunoSEQ multiplex PCR, while TCRdb's copy carries only in-frame clones and drops some. The data show 100,000 to 150,000 clones, with around four fifths seen just once and 11% held by the top ten. Comment on this clone: Its antigen is currently unknown.

Donors counted as nominally healthy when sampled, yet unrecorded immune exposures were likely. The V and J genes are TRBV19 and TRBJ1-3, with unresolved D. The origin of this receptor is a male donor in good health and CMV-seropositive. The sample consisted of PBMCs. CDR3 DNA: TGTGCCAGTAACCAACGTAGTTCCGGAAACACCATATATTTT. Its protein is CASNQRSSGNTIYF.